This passage covers 12 T cell receptor beta chains from one sample sequenced in a study of T cell responses to AZD1222 COVID-19 vaccine. Using immunoSEQ multiplex PCR, the repertoire was profiled, and TCRdb retains in-frame clones only, with some absent. The sample carries about 120,000 clones, 86% recorded once. The source material was peripheral blood, sampled on day 0 of AZD1222 vaccination. These receptors were obtained from an adult in good health.

This clone was found a few times. The chain is built from TRBV7-9 and TRBJ2-1, with D possibly being TRBD2 (5 bases). CDR3 size: 16 residues. Trimming cost V 2 bases and J 7 bases, with 18 bases left between them. Germline V CDR1 and CDR2: SEHNR, FQNEAQ (reference sequence). The CDR3 is CASSLIGVSPRNEQFF. The DNA of the CDR3 is TGTGCCAGCAGCTTAATCGGGGTCAGCCCACGAAATGAGCAGTTCTTC.

There are a few counts of this clone. The chain combines TRBV23-1 with TRBJ2-4; D may be TRBD2 (5 bases). TRBV23-1 is labeled an ORF, and its function is uncertain. This CDR3 spans 14 amino acids. V was shortened by 2 bases and J by 9 bases, with 14 bases between the two germline ends. For the CDR3, the DNA is TGCGCCAGCAGTCAAGCACGGGCGGGTAGCATTCAGTACTTC. Translating gives CASSQARAGSIQYF.

The rearrangement links TRBV5-1 to TRBJ2-7; TRBD1 matches at 8 bases. This CDR3 spans 14 amino acids. The J segment lost 0 bases and the V segment lost 2 bases, leaving 1 base of the junction unmatched. Germline CDR1 SGHRS, CDR2 YFSETQ. This CDR3 reads CASSFGTGSYEQYF. The CDR3 DNA reads as TGCGCCAGCAGCTTTGGGACAGGCTCCTACGAGCAGTACTTC.

V gene TRBV7-3 combines with J gene TRBJ2-5; perhaps TRBD1 as D (6 bases). The CDR3 totals 14 residues. In germline, CDR1 is SGHTA, CDR2 FQGTGA. V was trimmed by 0 bases and J by 3 bases, leaving 8 bases between them. CDR3 loop: CASSLTHREETQYF. As DNA, the CDR3 is TGTGCCAGCAGCTTAACCCACAGGGAAGAGACCCAGTACTTC.

The chain links TRBV5-8 to TRBJ2-3; TRBD2 agrees at 12 bases. Germline values: CDR1 SGHTS, CDR2 YDEGEE. V was pared by 2 bases and J by 0 bases, with 4 bases of the junction left unmatched. The CDR3 is 17 residues long. CDR3 nucleotide sequence: TGTGCCAGCAGCTTACCCGGGACTAGCGGGAGCACAGATACGCAGTATTTT. Protein sequence: CASSLPGTSGSTDTQYF.

The chain is built from TRBV27 and TRBJ2-7; 10 positions agree with TRBD1. Looked up from germline, CDR1 is MNHEY and CDR2 is SMNVEV (reference sequence). After removal of 5 bases from V and 0 bases from J, the junction contained 10 bases not matched to a gene. The CDR3 is 17 residues long. In DNA, the CDR3 is TGTGCCAGCAGTACTTATACGGGACAGGGGTACTCCTACGAGCAGTACTTC. This sequence encodes CASSTYTGQGYSYEQYF.

The genes are TRBV5-1 and TRBJ1-5; D gene uncertain. Trimming shortened V by 0 bases and J by 4 bases, and 11 bases separated the two germline ends. The CDR3 loop spans 15 amino acids. The germline V gene encodes CDR1 SGHRS and CDR2 YFSETQ. The CDR3 region is CASSLGVDSNQPQHF. In nucleotides, the CDR3 is TGCGCCAGCAGCTTGGGGGTGGACTCAAATCAGCCCCAGCATTTT. Together with reference TRBV5-1 and TRBJ1-5, the CDR3 gives the full variable domain: KAGVTQTPRYLIKTRGQQVTLSCSPISGHRSVSWYQQTPGQGLQFLFEYFSETQRNKGNFPGRFSGRQFSNSRSEMNVSTLELGDSALYLCASSLGVDSNQPQHFGDGTRLSIL.

The V call is TRBV10-2, the J call TRBJ2-7; TRBD1 aligns across 10 bases. Germline V gene lookup returns CDR1 WSHSY and CDR2 SAAADI. V lost 6 bases to trimming and J lost 5 bases; unmatched junction nucleotides: 7. The CDR3 has 14 residues. The CDR3 nucleotides read TGCGCCAGCAGGGACCGGGACAGGGGAAACGAGCAGTACTTC. Translated, it gives CASRDRDRGNEQYF.

This clone was found a few times. The rearrangement joins TRBV30 to TRBJ2-5; tentatively, D is TRBD2 (6 bases). Trimming removed 4 bases from V and 2 bases from J, with 8 bases in between. From germline, CDR1 is GTSNPN and CDR2 SVGIG (reference sequence). This CDR3 has 12 amino acids. The chain's CDR3 is CAWNSGQETQYF. The CDR3 DNA follows: TGTGCCTGGAATAGCGGACAAGAGACCCAGTACTTC. The full variable domain, completed using reference TRBV30 and TRBJ2-5, is SQTIHQWPATLVQPVGSPLSLECTVEGTSNPNLYWYRQAAGRGLQLLFYSVGIGQISSEVPQNLSASRPQDRQFILSSKKLLLSDSGFYLCAWNSGQETQYFGPGTRLLVL.

The chain is built from TRBV30 and TRBJ2-7; tentative D call: TRBD2 (5 bases). The CDR3 consists of 12 residues. V lost 4 bases and J 2 bases, leaving 9 bases between the germline ends. The germline V gene has CDR1 GTSNPN and CDR2 SVGIG (reference sequence). DNA for the CDR3: TGTGCCTGGACCAGCGGTACCTACGAGCAGTACTTC. It is translated as CAWTSGTYEQYF.

J is TRBJ1-2 and V is TRBV28, with D maybe TRBD1 (6 bases). The CDR3 length is 15 residues. V shed 6 bases and J shed 5 bases, with 19 bases lying between them. In germline, CDR1 is MDHEN, CDR2 SYDVKM. The CDR3, as DNA: TGTGCCAGCAGCCCCTCGGGGGGGCGTATATATGGCTACACCTTC. Amino acid sequence: CASSPSGGRIYGYTF.

The chain employs TRBV2 and TRBJ2-1; D ambiguous. V was shortened by 1 base and J by 16 bases, with 17 bases between the two germline ends. Germline-derived CDR1 and CDR2 are SNHLY and FYNNEI. This CDR3 spans 13 amino acids. The CDR3 here is CASSEETLGPLFF. The CDR3 bases are TGTGCCAGCAGTGAAGAAACGTTAGGACCACTCTTCTTC.